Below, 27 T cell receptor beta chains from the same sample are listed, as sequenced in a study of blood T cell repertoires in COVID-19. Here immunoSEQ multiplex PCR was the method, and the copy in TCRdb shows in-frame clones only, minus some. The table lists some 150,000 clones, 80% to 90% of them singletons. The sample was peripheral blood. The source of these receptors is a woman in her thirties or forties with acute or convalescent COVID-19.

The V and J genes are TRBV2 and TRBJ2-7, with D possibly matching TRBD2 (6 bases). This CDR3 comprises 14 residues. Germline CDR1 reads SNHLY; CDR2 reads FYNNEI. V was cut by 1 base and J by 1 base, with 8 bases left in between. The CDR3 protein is CASSEGGRSYEQYF. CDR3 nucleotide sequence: TGTGCCAGCAGTGAAGGGGGGAGGTCCTACGAGCAGTACTTC.

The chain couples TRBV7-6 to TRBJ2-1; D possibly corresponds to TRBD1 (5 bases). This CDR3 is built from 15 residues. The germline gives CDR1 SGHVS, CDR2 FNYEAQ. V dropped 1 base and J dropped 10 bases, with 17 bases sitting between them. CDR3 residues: CASSLGGQAIVEQFF. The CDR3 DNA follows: TGTGCCAGCAGCTTAGGGGGCCAAGCAATCGTGGAGCAGTTCTTC.

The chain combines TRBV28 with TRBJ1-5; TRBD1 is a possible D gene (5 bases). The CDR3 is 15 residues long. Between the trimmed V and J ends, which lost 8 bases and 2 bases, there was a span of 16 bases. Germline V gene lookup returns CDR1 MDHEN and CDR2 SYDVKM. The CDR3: CASGNQGVGNQPQHF. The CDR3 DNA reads TGTGCCAGCGGAAACCAGGGTGTAGGCAATCAGCCCCAGCATTTT.

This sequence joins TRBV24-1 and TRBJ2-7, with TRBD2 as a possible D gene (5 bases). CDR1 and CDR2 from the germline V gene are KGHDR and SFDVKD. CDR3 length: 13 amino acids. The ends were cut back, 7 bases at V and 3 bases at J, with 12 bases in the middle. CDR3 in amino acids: CATSSDRGYEQYF. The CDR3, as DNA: TGTGCCACCAGCTCCGACCGGGGCTACGAGCAGTACTTC.

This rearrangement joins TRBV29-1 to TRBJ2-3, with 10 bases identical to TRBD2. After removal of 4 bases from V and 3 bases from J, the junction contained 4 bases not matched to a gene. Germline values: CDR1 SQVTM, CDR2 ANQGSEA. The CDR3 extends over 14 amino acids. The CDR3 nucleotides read TGCAGCGTTGCGCCAGCGGGAGGGACAGATACGCAGTATTTT. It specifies CSVAPAGGTDTQYF.

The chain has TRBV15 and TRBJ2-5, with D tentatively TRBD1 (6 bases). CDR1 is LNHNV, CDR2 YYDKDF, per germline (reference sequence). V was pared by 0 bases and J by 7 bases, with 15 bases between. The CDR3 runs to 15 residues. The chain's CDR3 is CATSRDPRQDGTQYF. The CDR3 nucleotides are TGTGCCACCAGCAGAGATCCCCGACAGGATGGGACCCAGTACTTC.

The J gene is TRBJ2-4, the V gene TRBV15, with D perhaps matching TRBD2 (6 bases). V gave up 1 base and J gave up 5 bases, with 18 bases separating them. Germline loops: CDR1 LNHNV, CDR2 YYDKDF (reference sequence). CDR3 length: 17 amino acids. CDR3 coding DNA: TGTGCCACCAGCAGAGGTCGACTAGAGGTATCGGAAAACATTCAGTACTTC. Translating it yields CATSRGRLEVSENIQYF. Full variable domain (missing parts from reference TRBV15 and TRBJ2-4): DAMVIQNPRYQVTQFGKPVTLSCSQTLNHNVMYWYQQKSSQAPKLLFHYYDKDFNNEADTPDNFQSRRPNTSFCFLDIRSPGLGDTAMYLCATSRGRLEVSENIQYFGAGTRLSVL.

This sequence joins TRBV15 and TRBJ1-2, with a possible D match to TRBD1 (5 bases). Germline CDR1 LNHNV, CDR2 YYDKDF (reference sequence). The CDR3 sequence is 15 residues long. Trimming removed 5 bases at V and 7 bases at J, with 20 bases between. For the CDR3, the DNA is TGTGCCACCAGCTGGGGACTTCAACCTGGGGGTGGCTACACCTTC. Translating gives CATSWGLQPGGGYTF.

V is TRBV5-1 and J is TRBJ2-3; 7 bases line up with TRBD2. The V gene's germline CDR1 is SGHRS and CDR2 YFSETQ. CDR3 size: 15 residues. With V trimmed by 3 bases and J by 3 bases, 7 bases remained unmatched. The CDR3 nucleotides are TGCGCCAGCAGCTCGTCTAGCGGAACTACAGATACGCAGTATTTT. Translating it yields CASSSSSGTTDTQYF.

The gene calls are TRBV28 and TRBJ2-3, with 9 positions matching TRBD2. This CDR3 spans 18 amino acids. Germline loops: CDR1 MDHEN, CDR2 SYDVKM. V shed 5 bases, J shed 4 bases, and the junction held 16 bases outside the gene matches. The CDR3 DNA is TGTGCCAGCAGTGCTCCCTTAGCGGGGGCGTGGACCTCAGATACGCAGTATTTT. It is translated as CASSAPLAGAWTSDTQYF.

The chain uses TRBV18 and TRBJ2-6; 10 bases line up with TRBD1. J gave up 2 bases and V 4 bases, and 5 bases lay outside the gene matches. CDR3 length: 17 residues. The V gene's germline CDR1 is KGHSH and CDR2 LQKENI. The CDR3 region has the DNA TGTGCCAGCTCACAGGGGACAGGGGAAACTGGGGCCAACGTCCTGACTTTC. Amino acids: CASSQGTGETGANVLTF.

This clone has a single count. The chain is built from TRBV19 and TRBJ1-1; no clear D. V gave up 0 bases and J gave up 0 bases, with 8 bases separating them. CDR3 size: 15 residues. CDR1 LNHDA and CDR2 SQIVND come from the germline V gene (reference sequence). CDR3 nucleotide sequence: TGTGCCAGTAGTATAGATTGGGCTATGAACACTGAAGCTTTCTTT. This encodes CASSIDWAMNTEAFF.

For the CDR3, the DNA is TGTGCCAGCAGTTTGCGACAGAGCAATCAGCCCCAGCATTTT. This translates into CASSLRQSNQPQHF. The V call is TRBV6-5, the J call TRBJ1-5; tentative D call: TRBD1 (5 bases). Germline CDR1 is MNHEY and CDR2 is SVGAGI. The V and J ends lost 4 bases and 1 base respectively, with 8 bases between them. The CDR3 consists of 14 residues.

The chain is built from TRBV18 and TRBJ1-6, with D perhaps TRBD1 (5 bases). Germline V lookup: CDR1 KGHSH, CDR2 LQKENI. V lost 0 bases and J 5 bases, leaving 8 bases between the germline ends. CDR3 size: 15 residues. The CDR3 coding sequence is TGTGCCAGCTCACCACCGCAGGGTCATAATTCACCCCTCCACTTT. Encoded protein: CASSPPQGHNSPLHF.

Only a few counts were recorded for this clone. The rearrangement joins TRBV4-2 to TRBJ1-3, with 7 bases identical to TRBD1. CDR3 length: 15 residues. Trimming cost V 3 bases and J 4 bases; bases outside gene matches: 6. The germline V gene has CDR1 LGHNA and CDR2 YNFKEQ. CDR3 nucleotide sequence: TGTGCCAGCAGCCAGGCCGACAGGGCCGGAAACACCATATATTTT. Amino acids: CASSQADRAGNTIYF.

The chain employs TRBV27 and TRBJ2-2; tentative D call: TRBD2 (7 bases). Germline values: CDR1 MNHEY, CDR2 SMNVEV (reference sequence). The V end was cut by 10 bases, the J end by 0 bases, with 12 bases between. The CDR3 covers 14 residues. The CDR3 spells CATRGGANTGELFF. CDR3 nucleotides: TGTGCCACTCGAGGGGGGGCGAACACCGGGGAGCTGTTTTTT.

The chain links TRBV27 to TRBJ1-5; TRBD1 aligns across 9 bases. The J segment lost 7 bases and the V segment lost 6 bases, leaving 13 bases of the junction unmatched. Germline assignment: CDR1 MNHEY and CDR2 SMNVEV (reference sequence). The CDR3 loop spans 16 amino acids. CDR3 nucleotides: TGTGCCAGCAGCGAACTCCCGGGACAGGGAACCCAGCCCCAGCATTTT. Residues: CASSELPGQGTQPQHF.

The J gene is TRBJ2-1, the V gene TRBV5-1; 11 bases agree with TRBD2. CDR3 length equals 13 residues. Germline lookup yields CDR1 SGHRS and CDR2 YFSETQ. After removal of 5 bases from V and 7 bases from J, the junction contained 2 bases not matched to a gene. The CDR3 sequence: CASSGLAGNEQFF. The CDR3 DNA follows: TGCGCCAGCAGTGGACTAGCGGGTAATGAGCAGTTCTTC.

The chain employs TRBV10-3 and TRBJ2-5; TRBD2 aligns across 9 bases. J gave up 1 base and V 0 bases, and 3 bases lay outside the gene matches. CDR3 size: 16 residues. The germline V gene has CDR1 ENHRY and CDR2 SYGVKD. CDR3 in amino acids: CAISESYSGGQETQYF. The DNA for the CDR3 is TGTGCCATCAGTGAGTCGTATAGCGGGGGCCAAGAGACCCAGTACTTC.

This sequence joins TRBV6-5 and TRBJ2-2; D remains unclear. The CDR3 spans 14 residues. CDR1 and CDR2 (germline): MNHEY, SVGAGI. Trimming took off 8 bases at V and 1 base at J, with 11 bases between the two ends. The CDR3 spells CASVWQMNTGELFF. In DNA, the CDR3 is TGTGCCAGCGTTTGGCAGATGAACACCGGGGAGCTGTTTTTT.

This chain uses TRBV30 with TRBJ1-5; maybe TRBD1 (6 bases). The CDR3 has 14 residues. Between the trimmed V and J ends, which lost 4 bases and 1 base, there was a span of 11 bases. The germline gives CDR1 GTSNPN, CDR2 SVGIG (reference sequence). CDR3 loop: CAWTGVGSNQPQHF. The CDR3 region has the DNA TGTGCCTGGACAGGGGTCGGGAGCAATCAGCCCCAGCATTTT.

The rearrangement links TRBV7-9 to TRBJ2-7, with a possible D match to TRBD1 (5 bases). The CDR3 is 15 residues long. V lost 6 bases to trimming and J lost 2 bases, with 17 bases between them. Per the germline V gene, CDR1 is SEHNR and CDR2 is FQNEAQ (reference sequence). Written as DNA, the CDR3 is TGTGCCAGCAGTTCGACTCAGACAGATACCTACGAGCAGTACTTC. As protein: CASSSTQTDTYEQYF.

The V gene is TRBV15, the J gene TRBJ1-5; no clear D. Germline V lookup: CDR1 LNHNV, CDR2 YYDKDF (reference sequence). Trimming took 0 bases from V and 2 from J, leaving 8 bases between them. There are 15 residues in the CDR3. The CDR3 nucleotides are TGTGCCACCAGCAGAGATCGGAGCGGCAATCAGCCCCAGCATTTT. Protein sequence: CATSRDRSGNQPQHF.

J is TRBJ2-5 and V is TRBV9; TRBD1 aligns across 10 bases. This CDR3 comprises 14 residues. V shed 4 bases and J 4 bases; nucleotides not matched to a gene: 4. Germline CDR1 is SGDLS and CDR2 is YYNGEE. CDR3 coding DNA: TGTGCCAGCAGCCCACGGGACAGGGGAGAGACCCAGTACTTC. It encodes CASSPRDRGETQYF.

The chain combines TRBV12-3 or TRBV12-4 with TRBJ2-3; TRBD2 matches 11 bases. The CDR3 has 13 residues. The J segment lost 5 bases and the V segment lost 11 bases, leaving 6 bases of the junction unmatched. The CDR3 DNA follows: TGTGCCGCGGGGCTAGCGGGGGGAGATACGCAGTATTTT. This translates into CAAGLAGGDTQYF.

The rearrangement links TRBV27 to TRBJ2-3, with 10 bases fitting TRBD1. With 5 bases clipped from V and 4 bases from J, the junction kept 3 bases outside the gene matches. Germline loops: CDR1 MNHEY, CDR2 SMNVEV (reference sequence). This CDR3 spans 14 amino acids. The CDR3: CASSVDRGADTQYF. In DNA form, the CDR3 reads TGTGCCAGCAGTGTGGACAGGGGGGCAGATACGCAGTATTTT.

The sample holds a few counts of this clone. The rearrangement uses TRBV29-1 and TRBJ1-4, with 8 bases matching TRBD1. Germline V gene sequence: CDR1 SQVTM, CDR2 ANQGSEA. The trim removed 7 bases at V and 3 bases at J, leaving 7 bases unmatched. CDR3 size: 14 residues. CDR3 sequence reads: CSAERTGSNEKLFF. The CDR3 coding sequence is TGCAGCGCCGAGAGGACAGGGTCTAATGAAAAACTGTTTTTT.